This TCR beta chain was obtained from a study of beta chain features in type 1 diabetes. The study's findings and limits: Significant though moderate, a shortening of TCRB CDR3s appeared in all four CD4+ subsets of Type 1 diabetes patients. A cDNA-based sequencing approach could over-represent cells with high TCR expression.

A sort by CD45RO/CCR7/CD25/CD127/CD95/CD27 yielded CD4+ naive, central memory, regulatory and stem cell-like memory cells. Only a few counts were recorded for this clone. As yet, its antigen is unknown. Investigators reverse transcribed all isolated RNA, so they sequenced expressed TCRB transcripts. The study sequenced naive, central memory and regulatory T cell samples to an average of about 3.9 million reads. Some clones are missing from TCRdb's copy, which holds only in-frame ones; the method was immunoSEQ multiplex PCR. Here the sample spans some 270,000 clones, 11% being singletons. Sequenced: naive CD4+ T cells from blood. This clonotype was sampled from a man under 40 with type 1 diabetes.

DNA of the CDR3: TGTGCCAGCTCACCAGGCACAGGGGGCGATAACATTCAGTACTTC. Its protein product is CASSPGTGGDNIQYF. The chain employs TRBV18 and TRBJ2-4; TRBD1 aligns across 9 bases. With 2 bases clipped from V and 7 bases from J, the junction kept 6 bases outside the gene matches. This CDR3 has 15 residues. The germline V gene encodes CDR1 KGHSH and CDR2 LQKENI.